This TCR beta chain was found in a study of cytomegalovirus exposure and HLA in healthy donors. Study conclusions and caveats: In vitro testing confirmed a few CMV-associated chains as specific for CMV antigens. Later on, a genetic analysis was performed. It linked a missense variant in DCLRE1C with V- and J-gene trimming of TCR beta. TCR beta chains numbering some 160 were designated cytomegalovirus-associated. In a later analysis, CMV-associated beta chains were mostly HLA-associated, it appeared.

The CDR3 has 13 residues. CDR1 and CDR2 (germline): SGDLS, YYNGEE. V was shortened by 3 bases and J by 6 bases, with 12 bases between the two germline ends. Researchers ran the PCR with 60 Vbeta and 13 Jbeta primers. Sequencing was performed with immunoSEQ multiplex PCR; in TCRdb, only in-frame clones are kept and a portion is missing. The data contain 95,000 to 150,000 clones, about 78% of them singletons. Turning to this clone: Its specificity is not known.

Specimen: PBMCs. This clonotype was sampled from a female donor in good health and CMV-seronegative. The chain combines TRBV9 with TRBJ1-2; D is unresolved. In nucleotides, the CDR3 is TGTGCCAGCAGCGCCGGTCCTATCGATGGCTACACCTTC. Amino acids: CASSAGPIDGYTF.